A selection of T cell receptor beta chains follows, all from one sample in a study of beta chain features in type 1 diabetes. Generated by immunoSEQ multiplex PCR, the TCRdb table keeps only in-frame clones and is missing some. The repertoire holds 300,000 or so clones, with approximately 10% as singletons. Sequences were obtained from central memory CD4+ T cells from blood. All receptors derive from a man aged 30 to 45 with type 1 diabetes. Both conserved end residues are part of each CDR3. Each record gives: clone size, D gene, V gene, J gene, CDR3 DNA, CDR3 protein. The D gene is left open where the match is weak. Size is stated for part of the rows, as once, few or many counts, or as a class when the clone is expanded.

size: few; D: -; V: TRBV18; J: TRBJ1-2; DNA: TGTGCCAGCTCACCCGTCCAGGGTCGCAACCAGGGGTATGGCTACACCTTC; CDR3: CASSPVQGRNQGYGYTF
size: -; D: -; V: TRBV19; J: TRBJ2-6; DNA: TGTGCCAGTACCCGACTAGACAACTCTGGGGCCAACGTCCTGACTTTC; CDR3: CASTRLDNSGANVLTF
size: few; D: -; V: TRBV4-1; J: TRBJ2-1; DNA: TGCGCCAGCAGCCAGGAGCAGTTCTTC; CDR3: CASSQEQFF
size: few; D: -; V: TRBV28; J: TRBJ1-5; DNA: TGTGCCAGCAGTTTACTCAGGGGGCCCCAGCATTTT; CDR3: CASSLLRGPQHF
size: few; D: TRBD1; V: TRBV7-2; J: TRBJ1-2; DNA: TGTGCCAGCAGCTTAGGACAGGGGGAGAGCTATGGCTACACCTTC; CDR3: CASSLGQGESYGYTF
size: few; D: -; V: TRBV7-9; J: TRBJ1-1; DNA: TGTGCCAGCAGCTTAAGCAGGTACACTGAAGCTTTCTTT; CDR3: CASSLSRYTEAFF
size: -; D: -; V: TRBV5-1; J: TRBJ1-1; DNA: TGCGCCAGCAGTTCCTCAAATCGGGGGGTTGAAGCTTTCTTT; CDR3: CASSSSNRGVEAFF
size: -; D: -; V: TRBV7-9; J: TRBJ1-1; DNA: TGTGCCAGCAGCGAAAAAGTACCTCAACAGGGTAGTAGGGCTTTCTTT; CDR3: CASSEKVPQQGSRAFF
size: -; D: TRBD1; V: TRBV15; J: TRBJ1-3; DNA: TGTGCCACGAAACCGGGACAGAGCTCTGGAAACACCATATATTTT; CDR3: CATKPGQSSGNTIYF
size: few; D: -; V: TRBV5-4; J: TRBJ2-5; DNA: TGTGCCAGCAGCTTGGCCATCGGTAGCGACGGGGGAGAGACCCAGTACTTC; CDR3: CASSLAIGSDGGETQYF
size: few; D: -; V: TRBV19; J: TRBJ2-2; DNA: TGTGCCAGTAGTACCGCAGAGAACACCGGGGAGCTGTTTTTT; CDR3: CASSTAENTGELFF
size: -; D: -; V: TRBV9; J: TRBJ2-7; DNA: TGTGCCAGCAGCGTAGACTACGGACCCTACGAGCAGTACTTC; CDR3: CASSVDYGPYEQYF
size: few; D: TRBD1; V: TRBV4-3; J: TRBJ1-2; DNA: TGCGCCAGCAGCCAAGATTTAAGGGGGCAGATTGGCTACACCTTC; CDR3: CASSQDLRGQIGYTF
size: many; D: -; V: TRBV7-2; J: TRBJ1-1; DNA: TGTGCCAGCAGCATCACCGCCCTGGGTACTGAAGCTTTCTTT; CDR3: CASSITALGTEAFF
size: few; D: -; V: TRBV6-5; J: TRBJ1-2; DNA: TGTGCCAGCAGTTCCGGGTCTCGGAGGGATGGCTACACCTTC; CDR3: CASSSGSRRDGYTF